This T cell receptor (beta chain) was captured by sequencing in a study of T cells in Graves' hyperthyroidism and ophthalmopathy (dated by TCRdb to about 2019). Turning to the overall study: Peripheral blood was sampled at the time of initial diagnosis, prior to any treatment. Thyroid tissue and blood T-cell repertoires from roughly 6 Graves' hyperthyroidism patients were also compared in the study. After blood sampling, hyperthyroidism patients were treated with methimazole at a starting dose of 30 mg daily, and ophthalmopathy patients were treated with high-dose intravenous methylprednisolone. According to the paper, TCR Vbeta CDR3 sequencing was carried out on some 140 peripheral blood samples, which came from fewer than 50 ophthalmopathy, around 74 hyperthyroidism and roughly 17 progressor patients. Prospective prediction of ophthalmopathy was tested in an independent validation cohort consisting of 18 to 20 hyperthyroidism patients and some 15 patients who later progressed to ophthalmopathy. TCR V-J signatures able to tell the groups apart were searched for in a discovery cohort of 100 or so patients, of whom 43 had Graves' ophthalmopathy and under 65 had stable Graves' hyperthyroidism. The 100 or so discovery patients were divided at random into training and test sets in a 7:3 ratio. Points the paper makes about the study in general: In validation, the model predicted progression to ophthalmopathy a median of approximately 6.6 months before onset, with roughly 71% sensitivity and just under 75% specificity. Most expanded thyroid clonotypes (frequency above 0.001) were also detected in blood, suggesting blood repertoires may reflect thyroid immune responses. A 13 V-J signature model separated ophthalmopathy from stable hyperthyroidism, with approximately 87% sensitivity and about 81% specificity in cross-validation and 80%/75% in testing. No statistical method was used to fix the sample size in advance, and group allocation was not hidden from the investigators.

As encoded in the germline V gene, CDR1 is ENHRY while CDR2 is SYGVKD. Reading from cysteine to phenylalanine, the CDR3 counts 17 amino acids. The sequence is cut down to CDR3 DNA, 51 bases in frame from base 1. A patient counted as having stable Graves' hyperthyroidism if no progression to ophthalmopathy occurred over 18 months of follow-up. Hyperthyroidism patients were aged 18 to 65 years and newly diagnosed, with disease duration of less than 2 months. Exclusion was applied to patients with uncontrolled infections, other autoimmune diseases, pregnancy or lactation. Diagnoses were established on the basis of clinical symptoms, serum thyroxine and TRAb, thyroid ultrasound, and orbital computed tomography. Ficoll-Paque density gradient centrifugation was used to isolate PBMCs from 9.5 to 10 ml of fresh peripheral blood. Trizol reagent was used to extract total RNA, and RNA quality was then checked on an Agilent 2100 Bioanalyzer.

Amplification of TCR beta CDR3 regions was carried out from RNA transcripts. A first-round RT-PCR of the TCR CDR3 used the HTBI primer set with the Qiagen OneStep RT-PCR kit. The libraries were constructed in a second round of multiplex PCR and then size-selected and purified. Libraries were sequenced paired-end with 100 bp reads on an Illumina HiSeq2000. The paper's processing steps were these. Raw data were processed with SOAPnuke, discarding reads with adapters, uncalled bases, mean Phred below 15, or no exact constant-primer or identifier match. COPE v1.2.5 was used to merge the high-quality paired reads, and each unique nucleotide sequence was defined as a clonotype. MiTCR v1.1 was used to align clonotypes to the IMGT TRBV, TRBD and TRBJ reference segments. The analysis included only V-J combinations with a frequency above 0.0001, which together covered more than 99% of the repertoires. The TCS score was defined as the ratio of F50 (clonal expansion) to E x V (chaos), calculated using BLOSUM62-based TCRdist between CDR3 peptides within each V-J. Welch's t-statistics and random forest reduced some 510 V-J features to 10 to 15, which were used in a naive Bayes classifier (R e1071). The raw public reads went through TCRdb reprocessing: fastp at Q25, MiXCR clone calling, in-frame beta chains kept. Rows are combined by CDR3 protein, so each entry shows the most common genes and DNA. These V and J calls derive from TCRdb rather than the authors' analysis. The sample table lists 550,000 to 800,000 distinct CDR3 sequences, roughly a sixth of them with a count of one. Of the sample, 15% to 17% falls within the top ten clones.

About this clonotype itself: No cognate antigen has been identified for it. One junction end disagrees with the germline gene, perhaps due to a read error.

This receptor was identified in a man between 50 and 59 years old with Graves' hyperthyroidism. The chain is encoded by TRBV10-3 joined to TRBJ2-5; the best D guess is TRBD1, with 6 bases matching. Source material: blood. The CDR3 has the sequence CASSPSTTVGAKETQYF. Here is the DNA: TGTGCCAGCAGTCCGAGCACCACAGTGGGGGCTAAAGAGACCCAGTACTTC.